Following are 20 T cell receptor beta chains from one sample sequenced in a study of low-dose radiotherapy and immunotherapy resistance in tumors. With TRAV- and TRBV-specific primers, first-strand cDNA was made, covering the alpha and beta chains. Over around 19 PCR cycles, TCRs were amplified from a constant-region primer and V-primer adapter. TCRdb used MiXCR to reprocess the reads, holding one entry per CDR3 protein. The sample yields more than 85,000 distinct CDR3 sequences, 9.4% seen once. The time point is: before trial treatment. Here the sequenced sample was PBMCs, taken before treatment. The receptors were sampled from a male donor with prostate cancer.

This clonotype was observed at least ten times. This sequence joins TRBV7-2 and TRBJ2-3, with D perhaps matching TRBD2 (5 bases). The V and J ends lost 4 bases and 2 bases respectively, with 10 bases between them. Germline values: CDR1 SGHTA, CDR2 FQGNSA. The CDR3 is 14 amino acids. The CDR3 bases are TGTGCCAGCAGCTCACTAGGAATCACAGATACGCAGTATTTT. Protein product: CASSSLGITDTQYF.

This clonotype was recorded many times. The chain employs TRBV5-4 and TRBJ2-5, with TRBD2 matching 8 bases. V lost 6 bases to trimming and J lost 4 bases; unmatched junction nucleotides: 14. CDR3 length: 16 residues. Germline V gives CDR1 SGHNT, CDR2 YYREEE (reference sequence). CDR3 sequence (DNA): TGTGCCAGCACCTCGGTGCGGCCGGGGGGGAGAGAGACCCAGTACTTC. Encoded protein: CASTSVRPGGRETQYF.

This clonotype was picked up many times. The V call is TRBV7-2, the J call TRBJ2-7; 11 nucleotides match TRBD1. The trim removed 5 bases at V and 5 bases at J, leaving 5 bases unmatched. The CDR3 is made up of 14 amino acids. Germline CDR1 is SGHTA and CDR2 is FQGNSA. CDR3 coding DNA: TGTGCCAGCAGCCTCTGGACAGGGGGCAACGAGCAGTACTTC. Its protein product is CASSLWTGGNEQYF. Based on the CDR3 plus reference TRBV7-2 and TRBJ2-7, the full variable domain is GAGVSQSPSNKVTEKGKDVELRCDPISGHTALYWYRQSLGQGLEFLIYFQGNSAPDKSGLPSDRFSAERTGGSVSTLTIQRTQQEDSAVYLCASSLWTGGNEQYFGPGTRLTVT.

This clonotype was counted ten times or more. The rearrangement links TRBV11-1 to TRBJ2-7, with TRBD2 matching over 8 bases. V lost 5 bases to trimming and J lost 0 bases; unmatched junction nucleotides: 6. The CDR3 spans 15 residues. Germline loops: CDR1 SGHAT, CDR2 FQDESV (reference sequence). CDR3: CASSLDSGNSYEQYF. The CDR3 DNA sequence: TGTGCCAGCAGCCTGGATAGCGGGAACTCCTACGAGCAGTACTTC.

This clonotype was seen ten or more times. The rearrangement uses TRBV12-3 or TRBV12-4 and TRBJ2-7; D not certain. Between the trimmed V and J ends, which lost 4 bases and 5 bases, there was a span of 6 bases. The CDR3 runs to 11 residues. CDR3 DNA sequence: TGTGCCAGCAGTTCTGGCAACGAGCAGTACTTC. It specifies CASSSGNEQYF.

This clonotype was seen repeatedly, ten times or more. CDR3 amino acids: CSARESAGRETQYF. As DNA, the CDR3 is TGCAGTGCTAGAGAAAGCGCCGGAAGAGAGACCCAGTACTTC. The chain combines TRBV20-1 with TRBJ2-5; D uncertain. V lost 0 bases and J 4 bases, leaving 12 bases between the germline ends. The CDR3 sequence is 14 residues long. Germline V gives CDR1 DFQATT, CDR2 SNEGSKA (reference sequence).

This clonotype was observed many times. The rearrangement links TRBV7-9 to TRBJ2-1, with 9 bases identical to TRBD2. V lost 1 base, J lost 5 bases, and 3 bases stayed unmatched. The CDR3 loop spans 15 amino acids. The germline gives CDR1 SEHNR, CDR2 FQNEAQ (reference sequence). The CDR3 sequence: CASSLGLAVNNEQFF. The DNA for the CDR3 is TGTGCCAGCAGCTTAGGACTAGCGGTAAACAATGAGCAGTTCTTC.

The sample holds many counts of this clonotype. The chain joins TRBV6-4 to TRBJ2-3, with 8 bases fitting TRBD1. With V trimmed by 8 bases and J by 2 bases, 3 bases remained unmatched. This CDR3 has 13 amino acids. The V gene's germline CDR1 is MRHNA and CDR2 SNTAGT. In DNA form, the CDR3 reads TGTGCCAGCGGGACAGGACACACAGATACGCAGTATTTT. It specifies CASGTGHTDTQYF.

On this clonotype: Its ends do not fully match the called genes, so a read error is possible. This sequence joins TRBV28 and TRBJ1-1, with TRBD1 matching 7 bases. This CDR3 has 15 amino acids. CDR1 is MDHEN and CDR2 is SYDVKM in the germline V gene. The CDR3: CTSSPRTGKNTEAFF. The DNA for the CDR3 is TGTACCAGCAGTCCCAGGACAGGAAAGAACACTGAAGCTTTCTTT.

Ten or more counts support this clonotype. This chain uses TRBV7-9 with TRBJ2-2; D is ambiguous. The CDR3 spans 14 residues. The germline V gene encodes CDR1 SEHNR and CDR2 FQNEAQ (reference sequence). The V and J ends lost 5 bases and 0 bases respectively, with 7 bases between them. The chain's CDR3 is CASSQRANTGELFF. CDR3 in DNA: TGTGCCAGCAGCCAAAGGGCGAACACCGGGGAGCTGTTTTTT.

The CDR3 here is CASSVKKETQYF. In DNA, the CDR3 is TGTGCCAGCAGCGTCAAGAAAGAGACCCAGTACTTC. V gene TRBV5-6 combines with J gene TRBJ2-5; D gene uncertain. Germline CDR1 and CDR2: SGHDT and YYEEEE. The CDR3 sequence is 12 residues long. V was shortened by 4 bases and J by 3 bases, with 7 bases between the two germline ends.

This clonotype was picked up many times. This chain uses TRBV20-1 with TRBJ2-1, with 10 bases lining up with TRBD2. CDR1 and CDR2 (germline): DFQATT, SNEGSKA (reference sequence). V lost 6 bases to trimming and J lost 4 bases; unmatched junction nucleotides: 15. The CDR3 sequence is 17 residues long. DNA of the CDR3: TGCAGTGCCGCACTAGCGGGAATCCACCCGTCTTACAATGAGCAGTTCTTC. Its translation: CSAALAGIHPSYNEQFF.

Concerning this clonotype: This clone may be a read error of a much larger clone one base away. This chain connects TRBV5-3 to TRBJ1-2, with 7 bases aligning to TRBD1. TRBV5-3 belongs to the ORF category, with a function that is uncertain. After removal of 8 bases from V and 8 bases from J, the junction contained 12 bases not matched to a gene. The CDR3 is made up of 13 amino acids. CDR3 loop: CASSVTGYGGYTF. CDR3 nucleotides: TGTGCCAGCAGCGTGACAGGGTACGGGGGCTACACCTTC.

The J gene is TRBJ1-1, the V gene TRBV12-3 or TRBV12-4; TRBD1 matches 7 bases. The junction had 2 bases not matched to a gene; V was cut back by 5 bases and J by 8 bases. The CDR3 runs 11 residues. This chain's CDR3 is CASSTDREAFF. In DNA form, the CDR3 reads TGTGCCAGCAGTACGGACAGGGAAGCTTTCTTT.

The table lists this clonotype with many counts. The CDR3 DNA reads as TGTGCCAGCAGCCGACTAGCGGGAGCCTCTAATGAGCAGTTCTTC. Encoded protein: CASSRLAGASNEQFF. V gene TRBV6-2 or TRBV6-3 combines with J gene TRBJ2-1, with 12 bases that match TRBD2. The CDR3 consists of 15 residues. Germline CDR1 reads MNHEY; CDR2 reads SVGEGT. V shed 6 bases, J shed 7 bases, and the junction held 7 bases outside the gene matches.

The rearrangement joins TRBV25-1 to TRBJ2-7; TRBD1 agrees at 9 bases. The CDR3 has 15 residues. Germline trimming cut 5 bases from V and 2 bases from J; bases unmatched to any gene: 7. Germline V gene data show CDR1 as MGHDK and CDR2 as SYGVNS. Here the CDR3 DNA reads TGTGCCAGCAGTCCCCAGGGACAGGGAACCTACGAGCAGTACTTC. It codes for CASSPQGQGTYEQYF.

This clonotype showed up many times. The V gene is TRBV2, the J gene TRBJ2-7; 10 bases match TRBD1. The germline gives CDR1 SNHLY, CDR2 FYNNEI. The CDR3 totals 15 residues. Unmatched junction bases numbered 6, after V lost 6 bases and J lost 1 base. Here the CDR3 reads CASRRDRGQSYEQYF. The CDR3 DNA follows: TGTGCCAGCAGGCGGGACAGGGGTCAATCCTACGAGCAGTACTTC.

This clonotype was recorded at least ten times. The V call is TRBV7-2, the J call TRBJ2-7, with 13 bases lining up with TRBD2. Germline CDR1 is SGHTA and CDR2 is FQGNSA. J lost 7 bases, V lost 5 bases, and 14 bases had no gene match. The CDR3 sequence is 17 residues long. The DNA of the CDR3 is TGTGCCAGCAGCACCCTCGGACTAGCGGGAGAGAATACGGAGCAGTACTTC. It specifies CASSTLGLAGENTEQYF.

This clonotype was counted many times. The genes are TRBV28 and TRBJ2-7; D perhaps matches TRBD1 (6 bases). In germline, CDR1 is MDHEN, CDR2 SYDVKM. Trimming took 1 base from V and 6 from J, leaving 16 bases between them. The CDR3 has 15 residues. The CDR3 nucleotides are TGTGCCAGCAGTTTATCGCCAGGGGATAGTACCGAGCAGTACTTC. Its protein is CASSLSPGDSTEQYF.

This clonotype has at least ten counts. The chain carries TRBV5-1 and TRBJ2-2; D is unclear. Germline loops: CDR1 SGHRS, CDR2 YFSETQ. The CDR3 extends over 14 amino acids. V was pared by 4 bases and J by 2 bases, with 9 bases between. The CDR3 DNA sequence: TGCGCCAGCAGCCAGGACGGAAACACCGGGGAGCTGTTTTTT. Encoded protein: CASSQDGNTGELFF. Supplemented by reference TRBV5-1 and TRBJ2-2, the full variable domain reads KAGVTQTPRYLIKTRGQQVTLSCSPISGHRSVSWYQQTPGQGLQFLFEYFSETQRNKGNFPGRFSGRQFSNSRSEMNVSTLELGDSALYLCASSQDGNTGELFFGEGSRLTVL.